The 27 T cell receptor beta chains below were found in one sample sequenced in a study of OX40 agonist ivuxolimab in advanced cancers. Here immunoSEQ multiplex PCR was the method, and the copy in TCRdb shows in-frame clones only, minus some. The repertoire holds under 85,000 clones, roughly 87% seen once, with approximately 2.6% in the top ten. The material sequenced was CD4+ or CD8+ T cells sorted from blood, taken in a trial of the OX40 agonist ivuxolimab. The receptors stem from an adult with an advanced solid tumor such as melanoma, head and neck, liver or kidney cancer.

V usage is TRBV6-6 and J usage is TRBJ2-2; TRBD2 is a possible D gene (6 bases). The V end lost 6 bases, the J end lost 1 base, and 9 bases lay between the germline ends. CDR1 is MNHNY and CDR2 is SVGAGI in the germline V gene (reference sequence). CDR3 length equals 14 residues. CDR3 sequence: CASRFSGNTGELFF. The CDR3 DNA follows: TGTGCCAGCAGATTTAGCGGGAACACCGGGGAGCTGTTTTTT.

This clone was observed once. The J gene is TRBJ2-7, the V gene TRBV28; TRBD1 agrees at 9 bases. The CDR3 runs to 14 residues. With V trimmed by 4 bases and J by 4 bases, 5 bases remained unmatched. Germline V gene lookup returns CDR1 MDHEN and CDR2 SYDVKM. CDR3 region: CASSYTGGLYEQYF. The DNA for the CDR3 is TGTGCCAGCAGTTATACAGGGGGCCTGTACGAGCAGTACTTC.

This CDR3 reads CASSPGTVGTGELFF. DNA of the CDR3: TGTGCCAGCTCACCCGGGACAGTTGGCACCGGGGAGCTGTTTTTT. This chain links TRBV18 with TRBJ2-2; the match to TRBD1 covers 7 bases. Losses at the gene ends were 3 bases for V and 4 bases for J; bases not matched to a gene: 5. The germline CDR1 and CDR2 sequences are KGHSH and LQKENI. The CDR3 covers 15 residues.

The CDR3 sequence: CASSLGRNSNGEQYF. The CDR3 DNA is TGTGCCAGCAGCCTTGGAAGGAACAGTAACGGCGAGCAGTACTTC. V and J are TRBV6-1 and TRBJ2-7; D remains ambiguous. Trimming left V 6 bases short and J 6 bases short, with 21 bases between. Germline-derived CDR1 and CDR2 are MNHNS and SASEGT. The CDR3 has 15 amino acids.

This chain links TRBV13 with TRBJ2-4; perhaps TRBD2 as D (6 bases). From germline, CDR1 is PRHDT and CDR2 FYEKMQ (reference sequence). The CDR3 has 14 residues. V lost 6 bases and J 3 bases, leaving 12 bases between the germline ends. For the CDR3, the DNA is TGTGCCAGCAGATTAACCGGGGGCAAAAACATTCAGTACTTC. It translates to CASRLTGGKNIQYF. Looking up the rest from reference TRBV13 and TRBJ2-4 gives the full variable domain: AAGVIQSPRHLIKEKRETATLKCYPIPRHDTVYWYQQGPGQDPQFLISFYEKMQSDKGSIPDRFSAQQFSDYHSELNMSSLELGDSALYFCASRLTGGKNIQYFGAGTRLSVL.

The rearrangement uses TRBV6-5 and TRBJ1-5; 7 nucleotides match TRBD1. Germline assignment: CDR1 MNHEY and CDR2 SVGAGI. Unmatched junction bases numbered 11, after V lost 4 bases and J lost 5 bases. This CDR3 has 16 residues. The DNA for the CDR3 is TGTGCCAGCAGTTCCCTTTCGGAGGGGGCGTATCAGCCCCAGCATTTT. Amino acid sequence: CASSSLSEGAYQPQHF.

The table lists this clone with a few counts. The gene calls are TRBV29-1 and TRBJ1-1, with D hard to call. CDR3 length: 12 amino acids. Germline-derived CDR1 and CDR2 are SQVTM and ANQGSEA. The V gene lost 7 bases and the J gene lost 0 bases, with 9 bases spanning the gap. CDR3 nucleotides: TGCAGCGGAGGGATGATGAACACTGAAGCTTTCTTT. As protein: CSGGMMNTEAFF.

This clone has just one count. The V gene is TRBV5-6, the J gene TRBJ2-3, with 7 bases aligning to TRBD2. The CDR3 is made up of 16 amino acids. The junction had 4 bases not matched to a gene; V was cut back by 0 bases and J by 0 bases. The V gene's germline CDR1 is SGHDT and CDR2 YYEEEE. The CDR3 protein is CASSLVTGGSTDTQYF. The DNA of the CDR3 is TGTGCCAGCAGCTTGGTAACGGGGGGAAGCACAGATACGCAGTATTTT.

This chain connects TRBV5-1 to TRBJ2-7, with a weak D call TRBD1 (6 bases). Trimming removed 0 bases at V and 7 bases at J, with 20 bases between. CDR1 and CDR2 (germline): SGHRS, YFSETQ. The CDR3 spans 16 residues. CDR3 sequence reads: CASSLAKGTQSFEQYF. CDR3 DNA sequence: TGCGCCAGCAGCTTGGCCAAAGGGACACAGAGCTTTGAGCAGTACTTC. Full variable domain (outside the CDR3, taken from reference TRBV5-1 and TRBJ2-7): KAGVTQTPRYLIKTRGQQVTLSCSPISGHRSVSWYQQTPGQGLQFLFEYFSETQRNKGNFPGRFSGRQFSNSRSEMNVSTLELGDSALYLCASSLAKGTQSFEQYFGPGTRLTVT.

The genes are TRBV30 and TRBJ2-1, with 9 positions matching TRBD1. This CDR3 region has 16 residues. V shed 3 bases, J shed 5 bases, and the junction held 11 bases outside the gene matches. Germline values: CDR1 GTSNPN, CDR2 SVGIG (reference sequence). In nucleotides, the CDR3 is TGTGCCTGGAGGGGACTGGGACAGGGTCGTGACAATGAGCAGTTCTTC. This gives the protein CAWRGLGQGRDNEQFF.

The chain joins TRBV12-5 to TRBJ1-1; D is possibly TRBD1 (5 bases). V was trimmed by 2 bases and J by 5 bases, leaving 18 bases between them. The germline gives CDR1 LGHNT, CDR2 FRNRAP. This CDR3 has 16 amino acids. The CDR3: CASGLSAGRHGTEAFF. CDR3 bases: TGTGCTAGTGGTTTGTCGGCAGGGAGACACGGGACTGAAGCTTTCTTT.

V gene TRBV6-5 combines with J gene TRBJ1-1, with TRBD1 matching 7 bases. The V gene end was trimmed by 6 bases and the J gene end by 0 bases; junction bases not matched to a gene: 4. The CDR3 has 14 amino acids. Germline V gene lookup returns CDR1 MNHEY and CDR2 SVGAGI. CDR3 coding DNA: TGTGCCAGCAGGGAGACAGGGCTGAACACTGAAGCTTTCTTT. Translation: CASRETGLNTEAFF.

This clone has a handful of counts. No DNA is shown, since the ends of the CDR3 on it are uncertain; the CDR3 is the one TCRdb lists. The rearrangement links TRBV30 to TRBJ2-7; TRBD1, the D gene given by the table, was not confirmed from the DNA. The CDR3 totals 13 residues, both ends included. Germline-derived CDR1 and CDR2 are GTSNPN and SVGIG (reference sequence). The CDR3 spells CAWSVGPGTGGNF.

The chain recombines TRBV11-3 with TRBJ2-1; D is tentatively TRBD1 or TRBD2 (5 bases each). This CDR3 is 14 amino acids long. Germline loops: CDR1 SGHNT, CDR2 YENEEA. V was shortened by 1 base and J by 12 bases, with 16 bases between the two germline ends. The CDR3 sequence is CASSLGAGTRGQFF. CDR3 DNA: TGTGCCAGCAGCTTAGGAGCCGGGACCCGGGGGCAGTTCTTC.

This clone was observed a few times. This chain links TRBV11-2 with TRBJ1-5; no clear D gene. Deletions cut 1 base from V and 5 bases from J, with 6 bases between. The CDR3 has 13 amino acids. Per germline, CDR1 SGHAT and CDR2 FQNNGV. The DNA for the CDR3 is TGTGCCAGCAGCTTAGGTCAGCATCAGCCCCAGCATTTT. This codes for CASSLGQHQPQHF.

The chain couples TRBV19 to TRBJ1-2, with D possibly being TRBD1 (6 bases). V dropped 4 bases and J dropped 5 bases, with 8 bases sitting between them. The length of the CDR3 is 12 residues. The V gene's germline CDR1 is LNHDA and CDR2 SQIVND (reference sequence). DNA of the CDR3: TGTGCCAGTAGTACCGGACAGTATGGCTACACCTTC. As protein: CASSTGQYGYTF.

V gene TRBV4-1 combines with J gene TRBJ2-1; 7 bases map to TRBD2. V lost 0 bases and J lost 2; bases outside the gene matches: 4. The CDR3 spans 16 residues. Germline V gives CDR1 MGHRA, CDR2 YSYEKL. CDR3 nucleotides: TGCGCCAGCAGCCAAGATTGGGGGGGAGCCTACAATGAGCAGTTCTTC. As protein: CASSQDWGGAYNEQFF.

The V call is TRBV28, the J call TRBJ2-7; 12 bases fit TRBD2. Germline CDR1 MDHEN, CDR2 SYDVKM. J lost 0 bases, V lost 7 bases, and 4 bases had no gene match. The CDR3 spans 15 residues. CDR3 protein: CASTTTSGSSYEQYF. The CDR3 coding sequence is TGTGCCAGCACCACGACTAGCGGGAGCTCCTACGAGCAGTACTTC. The full variable domain, rest sourced from reference TRBV28 and TRBJ2-7, is DVKVTQSSRYLVKRTGEKVFLECVQDMDHENMFWYRQDPGLGLRLIYFSYDVKMKEKGDIPEGYSVSREKKERFSLILESASTNQTSMYLCASTTTSGSSYEQYFGPGTRLTVT.

The rearrangement uses TRBV30 and TRBJ1-1; D is unclear. CDR1 is GTSNPN and CDR2 is SVGIG in the germline V gene (reference sequence). This CDR3 spans 12 amino acids. The germline V and J ends were trimmed by 5 bases and 8 bases, with 15 bases remaining between them. The CDR3 spells CAWGNLAGEAFF. In DNA, the CDR3 is TGTGCCTGGGGCAACTTGGCGGGGGAAGCTTTCTTT.

This chain joins TRBV7-6 and TRBJ2-3; 7 nucleotides match TRBD2. CDR3 length: 14 residues. Germline V gene lookup returns CDR1 SGHVS and CDR2 FNYEAQ. V gave up 0 bases and J gave up 5 bases; unmatched junction bases: 2. The CDR3 bases are TGTGCCAGCAGCTTAGCTAGCGGGCTAGATACGCAGTATTTT. Translating gives CASSLASGLDTQYF.

The chain joins TRBV5-1 to TRBJ1-5, with D maybe TRBD1 (6 bases). This CDR3 is built from 15 residues. Germline loops: CDR1 SGHRS, CDR2 YFSETQ. The V end was cut by 5 bases, the J end by 6 bases, with 18 bases between. This CDR3 is CASSISGTSGQPQHF. The CDR3 nucleotides read TGCGCCAGCAGTATCTCCGGGACATCCGGTCAGCCCCAGCATTTT.

The chain recombines TRBV7-9 with TRBJ1-4, with 7 bases aligning to TRBD1. The CDR3 extends over 14 amino acids. V shed 3 bases and J 7 bases; nucleotides not matched to a gene: 5. Germline V gives CDR1 SEHNR, CDR2 FQNEAQ (reference sequence). The CDR3 loop is CASSLTGSAEKLFF. The CDR3 DNA sequence: TGTGCCAGCAGCTTGACAGGGTCGGCTGAAAAACTGTTTTTT.

CDR3 nucleotide sequence: TGTGCCAGCAGTTACTCAGGGACTAGCGGGGCCCGGAAGCAGTTCTTC. Its protein product is CASSYSGTSGARKQFF. The chain couples TRBV6-5 to TRBJ2-1; 13 positions match TRBD2. This CDR3 is built from 16 residues. Germline V lookup: CDR1 MNHEY, CDR2 SVGAGI. The V gene end was trimmed by 0 bases and the J gene end by 11 bases; junction bases not matched to a gene: 7.

The chain carries TRBV21-1 and TRBJ2-7; TRBD1 was called by the table and not checked on the DNA. TRBV21-1 represents a pseudogene. The CDR3 extends over 13 amino acids. In DNA, the CDR3 is TGTGCCAGCGGGGACACCTCCTCCTACGAGCAGTACTTC. Translation: CASGDTSSYEQYF.

The chain couples TRBV5-4 to TRBJ2-5, with 10 bases that match TRBD2. CDR1 is SGHNT and CDR2 is YYREEE in the germline V gene (reference sequence). CDR3 size: 14 residues. V lost 3 bases and J lost 5; bases outside the gene matches: 4. CDR3 amino acids: CASSSPGLAETQYF. As DNA, the CDR3 is TGTGCCAGCAGCTCGCCGGGACTAGCGGAGACCCAGTACTTC.

The chain carries TRBV15 and TRBJ2-3, with 11 bases matching TRBD1. Losses at the gene ends were 5 bases for V and 2 bases for J; bases not matched to a gene: 6. This CDR3 spans 16 amino acids. The germline gives CDR1 LNHNV, CDR2 YYDKDF (reference sequence). DNA for the CDR3: TGTGCCACCAGCGGACCGGACAGGGGGCTCACAGATACGCAGTATTTT. Its translation: CATSGPDRGLTDTQYF.

The gene calls are TRBV5-1 and TRBJ2-2; 7 bases are shared with TRBD2. Trimming at V came to 10 bases and at J to 0 bases, leaving 3 bases not matched to a gene. The CDR3 length is 13 residues. CDR1 SGHRS and CDR2 YFSETQ come from the germline V gene. CDR3 protein: CAGREANTGELFF. The CDR3 nucleotides are TGCGCCGGACGGGAGGCGAACACCGGGGAGCTGTTTTTT.